The 19 T cell receptor beta chains presented below share a single source sample, sequenced in a study of early T cells in non-severe SARS-CoV-2 infection. TCRdb analysed the 5' RACE reads with MiXCR anew, one entry per CDR3 protein. The data show over 30,000 distinct CDR3 sequences, about 6.5% seen once. Specimen: whole blood. Receptors originate from an adult who was a healthcare worker with PCR-confirmed SARS-CoV-2 infection or an uninfected control (not recorded which).

V is TRBV6-1 and J is TRBJ2-7; D may be TRBD2 (5 bases). CDR1 and CDR2 from the germline V gene are MNHNS and SASEGT. The CDR3 length is 13 residues. V lost 0 bases to trimming and J lost 6 bases, with 9 bases between them. CDR3 sequence reads: CASSEATGIEQYF. The CDR3 region has the DNA TGTGCCAGCAGTGAAGCGACGGGAATCGAGCAGTACTTC.

In its sample, this clonotype was seen many times. The J gene is TRBJ2-7, the V gene TRBV15, with a weak D call TRBD1 (6 bases). This CDR3 has 14 amino acids. The germline gives CDR1 LNHNV, CDR2 YYDKDF (reference sequence). V was pared by 4 bases and J by 2 bases, with 12 bases between. The CDR3 loop is CATSKRTAPYEQYF. As DNA, the CDR3 is TGTGCCACCAGCAAGAGGACAGCACCCTACGAGCAGTACTTC.

This clonotype occurred many times. The chain joins TRBV27 to TRBJ2-2; D unclear. V lost 3 bases, J lost 4 bases, and 3 bases lay in between. The CDR3 totals 12 residues. CDR1 is MNHEY, CDR2 SMNVEV, per germline (reference sequence). The CDR3 region is CASSFGTGELFF. For the CDR3, the DNA is TGTGCCAGCAGTTTCGGCACCGGGGAGCTGTTTTTT.

This clonotype was seen repeatedly, ten times or more. The chain employs TRBV7-8 and TRBJ2-5; TRBD1 matches at 7 bases. The germline gives CDR1 SGHVS, CDR2 FQNEAQ. The CDR3 consists of 15 residues. V shed 1 base and J 5 bases; nucleotides not matched to a gene: 7. The CDR3 region is CASSLGQGDVETQYF. CDR3 DNA sequence: TGTGCCAGCAGCTTAGGCCAGGGGGATGTGGAGACCCAGTACTTC.

This chain joins TRBV4-3 and TRBJ2-3, with 7 positions matching TRBD2. The CDR3 has 15 residues. V shed 6 bases and J 2 bases; nucleotides not matched to a gene: 8. Germline V gives CDR1 LGHNA, CDR2 YSLEER. CDR3 sequence (DNA): TGCGCCAGCAGTCGATCGGCGGGGGTCACAGATACGCAGTATTTT. Encoded protein: CASSRSAGVTDTQYF.

By proportion, this clonotype is medium-sized (0.01 to 0.1%). V and J are TRBV30 and TRBJ2-3; 7 nucleotides agree with TRBD2. The CDR3 sequence is 14 residues long. Per germline, CDR1 GTSNPN and CDR2 SVGIG (reference sequence). J lost 2 bases, V lost 3 bases, and 5 bases had no gene match. In DNA, the CDR3 is TGTGCCTGGAGCGCGGGACTATCCACAGATACGCAGTATTTT. This encodes CAWSAGLSTDTQYF. Complete variable domain (other parts from reference TRBV30 and TRBJ2-3): SQTIHQWPATLVQPVGSPLSLECTVEGTSNPNLYWYRQAAGRGLQLLFYSVGIGQISSEVPQNLSASRPQDRQFILSSKKLLLSDSGFYLCAWSAGLSTDTQYFGPGTRLTVL.

This clonotype was counted at least ten times. V and J are TRBV7-2 and TRBJ1-2; D is undetermined. V gave up 2 bases and J gave up 2 bases, with 9 bases separating them. The germline V gene has CDR1 SGHTA and CDR2 FQGNSA. The CDR3 sequence is 14 residues long. CDR3 nucleotides: TGTGCCAGCAGCTTAATGATGGGAAACTATGGCTACACCTTC. As protein: CASSLMMGNYGYTF.

The chain links TRBV11-2 to TRBJ2-3, with TRBD2 matching over 7 bases. Germline V gene data show CDR1 as SGHAT and CDR2 as FQNNGV. The junction had 2 bases not matched to a gene; V was cut back by 0 bases and J by 2 bases. The CDR3 totals 15 residues. The CDR3 protein is CASSLDGGNTDTQYF. The CDR3 DNA follows: TGTGCCAGCAGCTTAGACGGGGGGAACACAGATACGCAGTATTTT.

This clonotype was counted many times. The chain recombines TRBV7-9 with TRBJ2-1; 8 nucleotides align to TRBD1. V lost 1 base and J lost 8; bases outside the gene matches: 7. From germline, CDR1 is SEHNR and CDR2 FQNEAQ (reference sequence). The CDR3 has 15 amino acids. The CDR3 loop reads CASSLVGQGIDEQFF. The CDR3 region has the DNA TGTGCCAGCAGCTTAGTAGGACAGGGTATCGATGAGCAGTTCTTC.

The table lists this clonotype with many counts. The chain couples TRBV7-2 to TRBJ2-3; TRBD2 might be the D (5 bases). The germline CDR1 and CDR2 sequences are SGHTA and FQGNSA. The CDR3 covers 16 residues. Trimming cost V 3 bases and J 4 bases, with 17 bases left between them. Written as DNA, the CDR3 is TGTGCCAGCAGCTTCAGCTCTACGGGGAGCGCAGATACGCAGTATTTT. Encoded protein: CASSFSSTGSADTQYF.

This clonotype showed up many times. The chain couples TRBV19 to TRBJ1-5; 7 bases are shared with TRBD1. The junction had 8 bases not matched to a gene; V was cut back by 5 bases and J by 1 base. Germline loops: CDR1 LNHDA, CDR2 SQIVND (reference sequence). CDR3 length: 16 amino acids. CDR3 amino acids: CASSSTGVRSNQPQHF. DNA of the CDR3: TGTGCCAGTAGTTCTACAGGGGTTCGAAGCAATCAGCCCCAGCATTTT.

In its sample, this clonotype was seen many times. V and J are TRBV30 and TRBJ2-5; 7 bases match TRBD1. Germline CDR1 GTSNPN, CDR2 SVGIG (reference sequence). With 2 bases clipped from V and 4 bases from J, the junction kept 1 base outside the gene matches. The CDR3 covers 12 residues. The CDR3 bases are TGTGCCTGGAGTCCAGGGGGAGAGACCCAGTACTTC. The encoded protein is CAWSPGGETQYF.

This clonotype was seen ten or more times. This chain links TRBV12-3 or TRBV12-4 with TRBJ1-2; a possible D gene is TRBD1 (6 bases). The CDR3 totals 13 residues. Trimming removed 6 bases at V and 5 bases at J, with 13 bases between. CDR3: CASRQGNMYGYTF. For the CDR3, the DNA is TGTGCCAGCAGGCAGGGGAATATGTATGGCTACACCTTC.

This clonotype was counted many times. The chain joins TRBV5-4 to TRBJ2-7; maybe TRBD1 (6 bases). CDR1 is SGHNT, CDR2 YYREEE, per germline (reference sequence). Trimming shortened V by 3 bases and J by 1 base, and 14 bases separated the two germline ends. The CDR3 consists of 15 residues. CDR3 in DNA: TGTGCCAGCAGCTCACAGGGAGAGGCGTCCTACGAGCAGTACTTC. This sequence encodes CASSSQGEASYEQYF.

This clonotype has a count of ten or more. This chain connects TRBV27 to TRBJ1-5; D is ambiguous. The ends were cut back, 6 bases at V and 2 bases at J, with 5 bases in the middle. Germline assignment: CDR1 MNHEY and CDR2 SMNVEV (reference sequence). CDR3 length: 12 residues. Here the CDR3 reads CASSIGNQPQHF. The CDR3 nucleotides read TGTGCCAGCAGCATTGGCAATCAGCCCCAGCATTTT.

As to this clonotype: Sequence at one end of the junction differs from germline and may be a read error. V is TRBV5-1 and J is TRBJ2-5, with 8 bases identical to TRBD2. CDR1 is SGHRS, CDR2 YFSETQ, per germline. The CDR3 is 15 amino acids. Written as DNA, the CDR3 is TGCGTCAGCAGCTTGTCAGGGACTAGCCAAGAGACCCAGTACTTC. Residues: CVSSLSGTSQETQYF. Complete variable domain (other parts from reference TRBV5-1 and TRBJ2-5): KAGVTQTPRYLIKTRGQQVTLSCSPISGHRSVSWYQQTPGQGLQFLFEYFSETQRNKGNFPGRFSGRQFSNSRSEMNVSTLELGDSALYLCVSSLSGTSQETQYFGPGTRLLVL.

This clonotype was counted ten times or more. The chain combines TRBV20-1 with TRBJ2-2; 10 bases map to TRBD2. Germline values: CDR1 DFQATT, CDR2 SNEGSKA (reference sequence). This CDR3 spans 16 amino acids. Trimming removed 4 bases from V and 2 bases from J; junction bases left unmatched: 7. DNA for the CDR3: TGCAGTGCTACGGGTGGACTAGCGGTTAACACCGGGGAGCTGTTTTTT. This codes for CSATGGLAVNTGELFF.

This clonotype was seen a handful of times. The chain has TRBV10-3 and TRBJ1-2; D unresolved. V lost 0 bases to trimming and J lost 3 bases, with 5 bases between them. This CDR3 contains 13 residues. Germline CDR1 reads ENHRY; CDR2 reads SYGVKD. The CDR3 bases are TGTGCCATCAGTGAGTCTCGGGACTATGGCTACACCTTC. Protein product: CAISESRDYGYTF.

This clonotype was seen many times. V gene TRBV10-1 combines with J gene TRBJ2-7, with D hard to call. Germline CDR1 and CDR2: WNHNN and SYGVQD (reference sequence). V lost 7 bases and J 1 base, leaving 5 bases between the germline ends. The CDR3 has 11 amino acids. The CDR3: CASNLSYEQYF. The CDR3, as DNA: TGCGCCAGCAACTTATCCTACGAGCAGTACTTC.